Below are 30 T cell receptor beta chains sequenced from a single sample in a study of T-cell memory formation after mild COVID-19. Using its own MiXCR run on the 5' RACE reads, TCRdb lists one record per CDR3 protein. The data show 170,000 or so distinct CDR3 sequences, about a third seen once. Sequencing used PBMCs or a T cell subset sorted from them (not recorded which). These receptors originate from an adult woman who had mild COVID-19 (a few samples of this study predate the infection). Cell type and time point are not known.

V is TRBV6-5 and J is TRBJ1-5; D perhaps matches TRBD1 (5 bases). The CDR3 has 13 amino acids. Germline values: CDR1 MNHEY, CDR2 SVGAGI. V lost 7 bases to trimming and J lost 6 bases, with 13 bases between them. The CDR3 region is CASKTRDGQPQHF. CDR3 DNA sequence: TGTGCCAGCAAAACCAGGGATGGTCAGCCCCAGCATTTT.

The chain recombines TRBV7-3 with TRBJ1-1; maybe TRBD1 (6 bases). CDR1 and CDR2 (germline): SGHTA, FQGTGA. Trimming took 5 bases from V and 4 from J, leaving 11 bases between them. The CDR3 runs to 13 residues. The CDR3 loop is CASSEQTGTEAFF. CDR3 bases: TGTGCCAGCAGCGAACAGACAGGCACTGAAGCTTTCTTT.

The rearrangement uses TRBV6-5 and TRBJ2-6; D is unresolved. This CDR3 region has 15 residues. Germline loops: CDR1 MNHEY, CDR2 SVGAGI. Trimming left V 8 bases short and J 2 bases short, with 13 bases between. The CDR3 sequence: CASVQSRAGANVLTF. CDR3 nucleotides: TGTGCCAGCGTCCAATCACGAGCTGGGGCCAACGTCCTGACTTTC.

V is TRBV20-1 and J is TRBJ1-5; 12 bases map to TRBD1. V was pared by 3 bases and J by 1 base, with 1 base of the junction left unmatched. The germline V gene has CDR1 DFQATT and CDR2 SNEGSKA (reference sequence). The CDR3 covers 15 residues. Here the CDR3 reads CSARGQGASNQPQHF. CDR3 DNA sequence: TGCAGTGCTAGGGGACAGGGGGCAAGCAATCAGCCCCAGCATTTT.

The CDR3 here is CASSQDYGTQYF. The DNA of the CDR3 is TGTGCCAGCAGCCAAGACTATGGGACCCAGTACTTC. The rearrangement joins TRBV7-7 to TRBJ2-5, with D perhaps matching TRBD2 (5 bases). Trimming removed 5 bases from V and 7 bases from J, with 11 bases in between. From germline, CDR1 is SSHAT and CDR2 FNYEAQ (reference sequence). The CDR3 runs 12 residues.

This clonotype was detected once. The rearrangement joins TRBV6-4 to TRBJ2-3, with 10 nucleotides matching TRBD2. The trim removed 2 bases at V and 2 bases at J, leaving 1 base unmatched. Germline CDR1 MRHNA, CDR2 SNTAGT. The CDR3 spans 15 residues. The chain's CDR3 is CASSDSGGATDTQYF. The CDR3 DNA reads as TGTGCCAGCAGTGACAGCGGGGGGGCCACAGATACGCAGTATTTT.

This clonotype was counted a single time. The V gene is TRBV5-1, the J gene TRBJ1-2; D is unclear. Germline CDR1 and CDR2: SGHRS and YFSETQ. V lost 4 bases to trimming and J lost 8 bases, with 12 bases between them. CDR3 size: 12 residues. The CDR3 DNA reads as TGCGCCAGCAGCACCCGGGGAGGCGGCTACACCTTC. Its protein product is CASSTRGGGYTF.

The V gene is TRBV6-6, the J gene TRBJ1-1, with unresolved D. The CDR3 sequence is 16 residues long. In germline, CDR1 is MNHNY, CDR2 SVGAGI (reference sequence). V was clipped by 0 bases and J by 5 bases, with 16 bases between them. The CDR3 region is CASSYSTPRSLTEAFF. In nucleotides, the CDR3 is TGTGCCAGCAGTTACTCGACGCCGCGGTCTCTGACTGAAGCTTTCTTT.

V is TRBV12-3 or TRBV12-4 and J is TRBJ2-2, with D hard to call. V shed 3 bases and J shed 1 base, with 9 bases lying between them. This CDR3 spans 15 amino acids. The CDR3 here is CASSFTHMNTGELFF. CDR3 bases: TGTGCCAGCAGTTTTACACACATGAACACCGGGGAGCTGTTTTTT.

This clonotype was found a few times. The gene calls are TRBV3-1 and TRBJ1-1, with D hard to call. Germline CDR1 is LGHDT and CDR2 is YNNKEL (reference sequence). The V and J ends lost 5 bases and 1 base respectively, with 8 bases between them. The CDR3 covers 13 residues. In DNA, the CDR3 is TGTGCCAGCAGCACCCGACAGAACACTGAAGCTTTCTTT. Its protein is CASSTRQNTEAFF.

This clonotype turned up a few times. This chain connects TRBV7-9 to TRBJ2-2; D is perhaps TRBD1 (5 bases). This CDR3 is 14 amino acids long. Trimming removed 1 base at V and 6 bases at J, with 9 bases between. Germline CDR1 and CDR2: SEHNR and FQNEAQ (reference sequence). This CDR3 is CASSLGGSAGELFF. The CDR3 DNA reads TGTGCCAGCAGCTTAGGGGGCAGTGCCGGGGAGCTGTTTTTT. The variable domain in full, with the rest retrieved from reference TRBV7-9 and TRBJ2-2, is DTGVSQNPRHKITKRGQNVTFRCDPISEHNRLYWYRQTLGQGPEFLTYFQNEAQLEKSRLLSDRFSAERPKGSFSTLEIQRTEQGDSAMYLCASSLGGSAGELFFGEGSRLTVL.

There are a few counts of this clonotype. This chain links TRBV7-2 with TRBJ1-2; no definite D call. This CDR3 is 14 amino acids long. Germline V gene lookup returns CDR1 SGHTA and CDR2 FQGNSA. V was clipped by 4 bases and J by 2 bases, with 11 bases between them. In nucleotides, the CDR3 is TGTGCCAGCAGCTCCCTGGGGTTGAACTATGGCTACACCTTC. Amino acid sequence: CASSSLGLNYGYTF.

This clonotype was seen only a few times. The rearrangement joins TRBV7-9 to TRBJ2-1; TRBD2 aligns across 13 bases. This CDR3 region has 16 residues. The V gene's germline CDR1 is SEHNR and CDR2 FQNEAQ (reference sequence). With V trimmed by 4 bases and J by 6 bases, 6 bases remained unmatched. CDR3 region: CASSSPGLAGFNEQFF. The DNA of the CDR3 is TGTGCCAGCAGCTCGCCGGGACTAGCGGGATTCAATGAGCAGTTCTTC.

The CDR3 sequence: CASQGDAGGNQPQHF. The CDR3 DNA sequence: TGTGCCTCTCAAGGCGACGCAGGGGGCAATCAGCCCCAGCATTTT. The chain employs TRBV2 and TRBJ1-5, with D possibly matching TRBD1 (6 bases). V dropped 11 bases and J dropped 2 bases, with 19 bases sitting between them. CDR1 and CDR2 (germline): SNHLY, FYNNEI. The length of the CDR3 is 15 residues.

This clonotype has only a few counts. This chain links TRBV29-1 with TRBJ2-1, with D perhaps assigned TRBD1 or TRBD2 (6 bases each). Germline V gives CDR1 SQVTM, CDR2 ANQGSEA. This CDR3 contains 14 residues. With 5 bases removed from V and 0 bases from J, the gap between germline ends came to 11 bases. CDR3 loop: CSVKGGGSYNEQFF. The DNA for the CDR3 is TGCAGCGTTAAAGGAGGGGGCTCCTACAATGAGCAGTTCTTC.

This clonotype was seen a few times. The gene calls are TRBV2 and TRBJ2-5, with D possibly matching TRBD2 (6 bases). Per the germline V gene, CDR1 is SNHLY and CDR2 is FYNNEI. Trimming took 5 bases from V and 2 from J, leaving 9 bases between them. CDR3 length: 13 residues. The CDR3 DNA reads TGTGCCAGCAGTCAGGGACTTCAAGAGACCCAGTACTTC. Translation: CASSQGLQETQYF. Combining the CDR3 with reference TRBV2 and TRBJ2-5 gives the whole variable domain EPEVTQTPSHQVTQMGQEVILRCVPISNHLYFYWYRQILGQKVEFLVSFYNNEISEKSEIFDDQFSVERPDGSNFTLKIRSTKLEDSAMYFCASSQGLQETQYFGPGTRLLVL.

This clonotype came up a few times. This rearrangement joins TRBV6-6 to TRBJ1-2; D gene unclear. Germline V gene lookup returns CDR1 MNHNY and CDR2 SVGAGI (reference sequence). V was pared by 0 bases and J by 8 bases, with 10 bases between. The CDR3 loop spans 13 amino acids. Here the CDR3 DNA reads TGTGCCAGCAGTTACTCTAACCCCGGGGGCTACACCTTC. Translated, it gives CASSYSNPGGYTF.

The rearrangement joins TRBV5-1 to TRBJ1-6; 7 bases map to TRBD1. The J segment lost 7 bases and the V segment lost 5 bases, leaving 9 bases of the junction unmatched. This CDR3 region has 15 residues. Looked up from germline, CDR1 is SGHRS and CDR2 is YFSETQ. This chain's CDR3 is CASRKSGQPNSPLHF. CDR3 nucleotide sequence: TGCGCCAGCAGGAAATCGGGACAGCCAAATTCACCCCTCCACTTT.

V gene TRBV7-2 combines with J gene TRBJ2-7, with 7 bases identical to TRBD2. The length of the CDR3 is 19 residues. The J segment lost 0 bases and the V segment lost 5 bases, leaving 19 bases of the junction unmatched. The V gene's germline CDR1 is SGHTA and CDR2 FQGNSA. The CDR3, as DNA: TGTGCCAGCAGCCTATTAGGAATTGAGCTAGCGGTTAGCTCCTACGAGCAGTACTTC. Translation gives CASSLLGIELAVSSYEQYF.

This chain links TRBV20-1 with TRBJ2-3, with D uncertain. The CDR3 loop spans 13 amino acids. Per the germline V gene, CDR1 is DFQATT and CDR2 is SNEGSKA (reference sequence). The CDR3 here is CSIDLSSTDTQYF. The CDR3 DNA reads TGCAGCATAGACTTGTCTAGCACAGATACGCAGTATTTT.

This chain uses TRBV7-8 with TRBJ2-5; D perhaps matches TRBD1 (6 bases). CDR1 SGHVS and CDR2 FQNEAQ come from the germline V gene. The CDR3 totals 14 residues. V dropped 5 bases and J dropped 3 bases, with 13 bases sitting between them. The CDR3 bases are TGTGCCAGCAGCAACAGGGTGCTTAAAGAGACCCAGTACTTC. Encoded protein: CASSNRVLKETQYF.

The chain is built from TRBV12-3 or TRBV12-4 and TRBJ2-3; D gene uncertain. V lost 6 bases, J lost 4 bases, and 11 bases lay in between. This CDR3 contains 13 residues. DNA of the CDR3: TGTGCCAGCAGACCTAATCCGGCAGATACGCAGTATTTT. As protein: CASRPNPADTQYF.

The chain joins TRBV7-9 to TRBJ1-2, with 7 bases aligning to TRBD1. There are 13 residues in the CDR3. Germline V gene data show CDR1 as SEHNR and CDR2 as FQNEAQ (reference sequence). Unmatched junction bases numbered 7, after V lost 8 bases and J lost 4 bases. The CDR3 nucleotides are TGTGCCAGCCTACCCGCAGGGGGCTATGGCTACACCTTC. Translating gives CASLPAGGYGYTF. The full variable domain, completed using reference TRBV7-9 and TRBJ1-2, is DTGVSQNPRHKITKRGQNVTFRCDPISEHNRLYWYRQTLGQGPEFLTYFQNEAQLEKSRLLSDRFSAERPKGSFSTLEIQRTEQGDSAMYLCASLPAGGYGYTFGSGTRLTVV.

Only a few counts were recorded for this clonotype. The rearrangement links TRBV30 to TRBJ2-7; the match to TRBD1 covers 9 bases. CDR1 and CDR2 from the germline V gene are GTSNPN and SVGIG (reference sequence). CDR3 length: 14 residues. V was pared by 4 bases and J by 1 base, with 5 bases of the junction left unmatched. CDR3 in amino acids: CAWIQGQGSYEQYF. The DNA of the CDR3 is TGTGCCTGGATACAGGGACAGGGATCCTACGAGCAGTACTTC.

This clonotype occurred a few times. The CDR3 reads CASSRHAGLSYEQYF. CDR3 bases: TGTGCCAGCAGCCGACACGCTGGATTGTCCTACGAGCAGTACTTC. The chain carries TRBV12-3 or TRBV12-4 and TRBJ2-7; unclear D gene. V was trimmed by 6 bases and J by 1 base, leaving 16 bases between them. CDR3 length equals 15 residues.

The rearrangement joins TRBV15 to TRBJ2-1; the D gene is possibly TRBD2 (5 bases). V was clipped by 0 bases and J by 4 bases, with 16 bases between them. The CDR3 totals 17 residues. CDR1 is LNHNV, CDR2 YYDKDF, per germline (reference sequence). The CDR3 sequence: CATSRDEGLTVYNEQFF. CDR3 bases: TGTGCCACCAGCAGAGATGAGGGCCTGACTGTGTACAATGAGCAGTTCTTC.

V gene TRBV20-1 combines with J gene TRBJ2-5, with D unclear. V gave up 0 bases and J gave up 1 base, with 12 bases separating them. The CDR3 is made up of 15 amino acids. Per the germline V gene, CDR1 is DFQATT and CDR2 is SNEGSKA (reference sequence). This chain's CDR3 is CSARDPRAVQETQYF. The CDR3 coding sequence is TGCAGTGCTAGAGACCCCCGGGCAGTCCAAGAGACCCAGTACTTC.

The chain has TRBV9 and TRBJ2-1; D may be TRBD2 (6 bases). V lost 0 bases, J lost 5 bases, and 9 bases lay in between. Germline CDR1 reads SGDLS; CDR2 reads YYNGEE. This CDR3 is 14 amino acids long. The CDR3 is CASSVGDFHNEQFF. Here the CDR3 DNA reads TGTGCCAGCAGCGTAGGGGACTTCCACAATGAGCAGTTCTTC.

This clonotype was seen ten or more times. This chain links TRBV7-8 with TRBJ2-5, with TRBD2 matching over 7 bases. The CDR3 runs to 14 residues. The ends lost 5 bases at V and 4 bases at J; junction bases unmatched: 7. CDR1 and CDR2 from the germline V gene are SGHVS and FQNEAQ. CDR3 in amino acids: CASSPRGGRETQYF. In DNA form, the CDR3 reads TGTGCCAGCAGCCCTCGCGGGGGACGAGAGACCCAGTACTTC.

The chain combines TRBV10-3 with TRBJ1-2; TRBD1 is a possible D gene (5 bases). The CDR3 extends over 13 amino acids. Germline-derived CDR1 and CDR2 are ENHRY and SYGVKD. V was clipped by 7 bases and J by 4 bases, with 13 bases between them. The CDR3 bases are TGTGCCATCACCTCGGACAAAACCTATGGCTACACCTTC. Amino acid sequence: CAITSDKTYGYTF.